This T cell receptor (beta chain) was recorded in a study of T-cell memory formation after mild COVID-19. Via MiXCR, TCRdb re-called the 5' RACE reads, giving one row per CDR3 protein. The sample has 130,000 to 150,000 distinct CDR3 sequences, about 5.7% seen once. This clonotype showed up just a few times. Its antigen is as yet unknown. CDR3 size: 13 residues. The germline gives CDR1 MNHEY, CDR2 SMNVEV (reference sequence). V lost 6 bases, J lost 11 bases, and 14 bases lay in between. Findings and limits, study-wide: Shrinking CD4+ clones were chiefly CM and EM; CD8+ ones were chiefly EMRA. Nothing confirmed that second-wave clones peaking on day 37 were specific for SARS-CoV-2.

The rearrangement joins TRBV27 to TRBJ1-6, with D tentatively TRBD1 (6 bases). Input material: PBMCs or a T cell subset sorted from them (not recorded which). This clonotype originated in an adult woman who had mild COVID-19 (a few samples of this study predate the infection). Cell type and time point are not known. The chain's CDR3 is CASSRTANTPLHF. DNA for the CDR3: TGTGCCAGCAGCAGGACAGCCAATACACCCCTCCACTTT.